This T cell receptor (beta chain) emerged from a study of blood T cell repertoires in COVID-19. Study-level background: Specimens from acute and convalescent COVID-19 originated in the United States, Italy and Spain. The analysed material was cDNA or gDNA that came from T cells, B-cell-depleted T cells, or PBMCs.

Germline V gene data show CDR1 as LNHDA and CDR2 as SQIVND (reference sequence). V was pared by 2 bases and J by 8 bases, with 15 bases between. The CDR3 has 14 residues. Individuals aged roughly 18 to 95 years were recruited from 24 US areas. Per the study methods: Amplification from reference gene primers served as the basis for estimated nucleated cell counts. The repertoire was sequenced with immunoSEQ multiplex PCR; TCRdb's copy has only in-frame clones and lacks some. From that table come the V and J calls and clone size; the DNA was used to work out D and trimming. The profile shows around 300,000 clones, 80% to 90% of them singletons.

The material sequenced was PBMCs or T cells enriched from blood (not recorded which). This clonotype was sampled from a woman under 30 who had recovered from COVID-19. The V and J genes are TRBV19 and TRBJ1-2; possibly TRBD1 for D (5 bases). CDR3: CASSIPAGQRGYTF. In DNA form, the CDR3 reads TGTGCCAGTAGTATACCGGCAGGGCAAAGGGGCTACACCTTC.